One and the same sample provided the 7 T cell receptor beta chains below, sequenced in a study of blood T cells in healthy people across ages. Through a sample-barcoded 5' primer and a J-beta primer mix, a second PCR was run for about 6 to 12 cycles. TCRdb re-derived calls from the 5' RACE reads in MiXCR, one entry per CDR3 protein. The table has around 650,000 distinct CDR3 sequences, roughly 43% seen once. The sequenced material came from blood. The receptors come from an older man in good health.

In nucleotides, the CDR3 is TGCAGTGCTAGGGCCCAGGGGATGAATCAGCCCCAGCATTTT. This gives the protein CSARAQGMNQPQHF. This chain connects TRBV20-1 to TRBJ1-5; D might be TRBD1 (6 bases). V lost 3 bases and J lost 4, with 13 bases in between. CDR1 and CDR2 (germline): DFQATT, SNEGSKA (reference sequence). This CDR3 has 14 amino acids.

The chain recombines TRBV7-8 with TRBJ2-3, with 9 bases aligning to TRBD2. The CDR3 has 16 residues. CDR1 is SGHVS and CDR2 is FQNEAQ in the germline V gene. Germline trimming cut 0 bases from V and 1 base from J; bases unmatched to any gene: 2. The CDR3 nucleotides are TGTGCCAGCAGCTTAGCCCGACTAGCGGGCACAGATACGCAGTATTTT. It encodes CASSLARLAGTDTQYF.

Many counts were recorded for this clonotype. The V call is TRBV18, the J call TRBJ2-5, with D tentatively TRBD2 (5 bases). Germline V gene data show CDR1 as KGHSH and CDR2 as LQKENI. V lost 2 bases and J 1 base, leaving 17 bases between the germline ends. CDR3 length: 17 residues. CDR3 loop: CASSPRDSDLFQETQYF. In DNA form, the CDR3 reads TGTGCCAGCTCACCAAGAGACTCGGACTTATTCCAAGAGACCCAGTACTTC.

CDR3 region: CASSLGGSQSDTQYF. CDR3 coding DNA: TGTGCCAGCAGCCTAGGGGGGTCCCAGTCAGATACGCAGTATTTT. The chain couples TRBV6-5 to TRBJ2-3; D tentatively reads TRBD1 or TRBD2 (6 bases each). The CDR3 has 15 residues. Per the germline V gene, CDR1 is MNHEY and CDR2 is SVGAGI. V lost 6 bases, J lost 4 bases, and 17 bases lay in between.

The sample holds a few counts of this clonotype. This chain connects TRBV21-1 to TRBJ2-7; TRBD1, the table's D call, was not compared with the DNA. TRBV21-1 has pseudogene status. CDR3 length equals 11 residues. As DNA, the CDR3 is TGTGCCAGCAGCCCCCGGGACAGACAGTACTTC. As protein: CASSPRDRQYF.

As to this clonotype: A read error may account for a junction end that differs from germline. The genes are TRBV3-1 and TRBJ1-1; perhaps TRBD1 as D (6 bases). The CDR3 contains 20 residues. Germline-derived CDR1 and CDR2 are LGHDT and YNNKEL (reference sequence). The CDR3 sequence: CASSQDKVLAAGDSNTGAFF. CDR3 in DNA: TGTGCCAGCAGCCAAGATAAGGTTTTGGCGGCAGGGGATAGTAACACTGGAGCTTTCTTT.

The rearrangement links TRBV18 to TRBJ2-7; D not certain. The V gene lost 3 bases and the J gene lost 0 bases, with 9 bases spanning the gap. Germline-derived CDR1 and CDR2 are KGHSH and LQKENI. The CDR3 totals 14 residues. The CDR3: CASSPGSHSYEQYF. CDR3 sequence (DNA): TGTGCCAGCTCACCCGGCTCACACTCCTACGAGCAGTACTTC.